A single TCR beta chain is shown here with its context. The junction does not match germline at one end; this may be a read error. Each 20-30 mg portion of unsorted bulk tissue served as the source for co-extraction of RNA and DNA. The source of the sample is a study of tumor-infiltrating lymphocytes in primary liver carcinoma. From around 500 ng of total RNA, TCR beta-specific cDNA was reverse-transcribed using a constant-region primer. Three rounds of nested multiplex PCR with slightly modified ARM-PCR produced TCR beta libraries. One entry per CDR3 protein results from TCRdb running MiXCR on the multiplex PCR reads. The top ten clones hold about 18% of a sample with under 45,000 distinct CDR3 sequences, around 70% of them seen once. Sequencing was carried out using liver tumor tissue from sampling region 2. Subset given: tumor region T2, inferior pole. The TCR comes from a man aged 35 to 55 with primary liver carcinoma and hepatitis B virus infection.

As DNA, the CDR3 is TGTGCCAGTAGTTACGCTACAGGATGGGATGAGCAGTTCTTC. As protein: CASSYATGWDEQFF. The V and J genes are TRBV6-2 or TRBV6-3 and TRBJ2-1; TRBD1 might be the D (5 bases). Germline CDR1 MNHEY, CDR2 SVGEGT. This CDR3 spans 14 amino acids.